This TCR beta chain stems from a study of Graves' ophthalmopathy and Graves' hyperthyroidism. Across the study: Samples of peripheral blood were obtained at initial diagnosis, prior to treatment of any kind.

Amplification of TCR beta CDR3 regions used RNA transcripts. Second-round multiplex PCR came after a first-round RT-PCR that employed HTBI primers. TCRdb re-derived calls from the multiplex PCR reads in MiXCR, one entry per CDR3 protein. The sample has about 740,000 distinct CDR3 sequences, around 40% seen once. Around 10 ml of fresh blood yielded the PBMCs by density gradient. This clonotype has ten or more counts. V lost 5 bases and J 2 bases, leaving 9 bases between the germline ends. This CDR3 contains 13 residues. CDR1 SNHLY and CDR2 FYNNEI come from the germline V gene. The chain links TRBV2 to TRBJ1-2, with D possibly being TRBD1 (6 bases). The specimen was peripheral blood. This clonotype originated in an adult man with Graves' ophthalmopathy. The CDR3 loop is CASSFGQNYGYTF. The CDR3 nucleotides are TGTGCCAGCAGTTTTGGACAGAACTATGGCTACACCTTC.